The 12 T cell receptor beta chains below all came from one sample that was sequenced in a study of T-cell memory formation after mild COVID-19. TCRdb reprocessed the 5' RACE reads via MiXCR and lists one record per CDR3 protein. This table holds 500,000 to 550,000 distinct CDR3 sequences, just over 20% found once. The source material was PBMCs or a T cell subset sorted from them (not recorded which). The source is an adult woman who had mild COVID-19 (a few samples of this study predate the infection). Cell type and time point are not known.

The chain couples TRBV21-1 to TRBJ2-7; TRBD1 was called by the table and not checked on the DNA. TRBV21-1 is a recognized pseudogene. The CDR3 consists of 16 residues. CDR3 amino acids: CATRPGDAPPVNEQYF. In DNA, the CDR3 is TGTGCCACGCGTCCAGGGGATGCCCCGCCGGTAAACGAGCAGTACTTC.

This clonotype was detected a few times. The rearrangement links TRBV5-6 to TRBJ2-7; D gene unclear. This CDR3 contains 16 residues. Trimming removed 5 bases from V and 0 bases from J, with 18 bases in between. Germline CDR1 and CDR2: SGHDT and YYEEEE. CDR3 region: CASRAWLGSSSYEQYF. DNA of the CDR3: TGTGCCAGCAGGGCTTGGTTGGGGTCGAGCTCCTACGAGCAGTACTTC.

In its sample, this clonotype was seen a few times. This sequence joins TRBV14 and TRBJ1-5; D unclear. Between the trimmed V and J ends, which lost 3 bases and 2 bases, there was a span of 2 bases. This CDR3 contains 12 residues. CDR1 and CDR2 (germline): SGHDN, FVKESK. CDR3 sequence reads: CASSQRNQPQHF. The CDR3 DNA reads TGTGCCAGCAGCCAGCGCAATCAGCCCCAGCATTTT.

The chain combines TRBV7-2 with TRBJ2-7; 9 bases match TRBD1. This CDR3 has 15 amino acids. Trimming cost V 0 bases and J 6 bases; bases outside gene matches: 6. CDR1 and CDR2 (germline): SGHTA, FQGNSA. DNA for the CDR3: TGTGCCAGCAGCTTAGCCGGGACAGGGTTGGCCGAGCAGTACTTC. Translating gives CASSLAGTGLAEQYF.

In this sample, this clonotype turned up a few times. This chain links TRBV5-1 with TRBJ2-2; unclear D gene. Trimming removed 4 bases from V and 4 bases from J, with 14 bases in between. This CDR3 has 15 amino acids. Germline loops: CDR1 SGHRS, CDR2 YFSETQ. In nucleotides, the CDR3 is TGCGCCAGCAGCCCCGGTGGTCTATTCACCGGGGAGCTGTTTTTT. This sequence encodes CASSPGGLFTGELFF. The entire variable domain, with the rest obtained from reference TRBV5-1 and TRBJ2-2, is as follows: KAGVTQTPRYLIKTRGQQVTLSCSPISGHRSVSWYQQTPGQGLQFLFEYFSETQRNKGNFPGRFSGRQFSNSRSEMNVSTLELGDSALYLCASSPGGLFTGELFFGEGSRLTVL.

The V and J genes are TRBV20-1 and TRBJ1-5; TRBD1 is a possible D gene (5 bases). The CDR3 is 15 amino acids. The germline V and J ends were trimmed by 3 bases and 9 bases, with 21 bases remaining between them. Per germline, CDR1 DFQATT and CDR2 SNEGSKA (reference sequence). The CDR3 sequence: CSASDAGIVWRPQHF. Here the CDR3 DNA reads TGCAGTGCTAGTGATGCAGGGATAGTTTGGCGGCCCCAGCATTTT.

J is TRBJ1-3 and V is TRBV7-8; the match to TRBD1 covers 9 bases. The CDR3 extends over 17 amino acids. The germline gives CDR1 SGHVS, CDR2 FQNEAQ. V was pared by 5 bases and J by 4 bases, with 12 bases of the junction left unmatched. CDR3 loop: CASSLRSDRGTGNTIYF. CDR3 sequence (DNA): TGTGCCAGCAGCCTGCGCTCGGACAGGGGTACAGGAAACACCATATATTTT.

The V gene is TRBV29-1, the J gene TRBJ2-7, with TRBD2 matching 7 bases. CDR3 length: 14 amino acids. The germline V gene has CDR1 SQVTM and CDR2 ANQGSEA. V shed 4 bases, J shed 0 bases, and the junction held 6 bases outside the gene matches. CDR3 sequence (DNA): TGCAGCGTTGTCAGTGGGAGGGTCTCCTACGAGCAGTACTTC. As protein: CSVVSGRVSYEQYF.

The V gene is TRBV12-3 or TRBV12-4, the J gene TRBJ2-7; 11 bases line up with TRBD2. CDR3 length: 16 residues. The V gene end was trimmed by 5 bases and the J gene end by 3 bases; junction bases not matched to a gene: 9. Written as DNA, the CDR3 is TGTGCCAGCAGTCCTAGACTAGCGGGGATGGACTACGAGCAGTACTTC. Its protein is CASSPRLAGMDYEQYF.

The CDR3 reads CASSLDLGTLDSPLHF. The CDR3 DNA sequence: TGTGCCAGCAGCTTAGATCTGGGGACACTGGATTCACCCCTCCACTTT. The chain combines TRBV7-2 with TRBJ1-6, with a weak D call TRBD1 (6 bases). The CDR3 is 16 amino acids. Germline loops: CDR1 SGHTA, CDR2 FQGNSA. Trimming removed 1 base at V and 8 bases at J, with 15 bases between.

There are a few counts of this clonotype. This sequence joins TRBV24-1 and TRBJ2-3; the D is unclear. The ends were cut back, 4 bases at V and 6 bases at J, with 16 bases in the middle. Germline V lookup: CDR1 KGHDR, CDR2 SFDVKD. The CDR3 has 15 residues. DNA of the CDR3: TGTGCCACCAGTGAGTTCGGGCCAGGTGTGGATACGCAGTATTTT. Protein sequence: CATSEFGPGVDTQYF.

The V gene is TRBV7-8, the J gene TRBJ1-5; no clear D. The CDR3 is 15 amino acids. CDR1 is SGHVS and CDR2 is FQNEAQ in the germline V gene. The V end lost 3 bases, the J end lost 0 bases, and 9 bases lay between the germline ends. The CDR3 loop reads CASSFKRISNQPQHF. In DNA, the CDR3 is TGTGCCAGCAGCTTCAAGAGGATTAGCAATCAGCCCCAGCATTTT. Based on the CDR3 plus reference TRBV7-8 and TRBJ1-5, the full variable domain is GAGVSQSPRYKVAKRGQDVALRCDPISGHVSLFWYQQALGQGPEFLTYFQNEAQLDKSGLPSDRFFAERPEGSVSTLKIQRTQQEDSAVYLCASSFKRISNQPQHFGDGTRLSIL.